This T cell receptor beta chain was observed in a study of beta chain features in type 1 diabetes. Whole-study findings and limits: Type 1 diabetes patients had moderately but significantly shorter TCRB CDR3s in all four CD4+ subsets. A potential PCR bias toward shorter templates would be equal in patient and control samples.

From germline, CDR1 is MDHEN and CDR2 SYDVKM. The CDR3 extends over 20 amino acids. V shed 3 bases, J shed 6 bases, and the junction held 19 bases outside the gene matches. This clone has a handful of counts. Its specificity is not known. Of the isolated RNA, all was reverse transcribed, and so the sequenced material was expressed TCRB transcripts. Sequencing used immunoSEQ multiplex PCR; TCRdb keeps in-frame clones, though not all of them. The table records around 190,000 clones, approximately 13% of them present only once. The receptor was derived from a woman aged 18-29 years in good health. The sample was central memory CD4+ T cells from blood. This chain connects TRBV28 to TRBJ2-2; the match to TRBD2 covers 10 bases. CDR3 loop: CASSFQGVSASGSSPGELFF. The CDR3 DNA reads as TGTGCCAGCAGTTTTCAGGGGGTTTCGGCTAGCGGGAGCTCCCCCGGGGAGCTGTTTTTT.